The next 17 T cell receptor beta chains were all read from a single sample in a study of blood T cell repertoires in COVID-19. Assay: immunoSEQ multiplex PCR; the TCRdb copy retains only in-frame clones and omits some. The table records 160,000 or so clones, about 85% of them present only once. Sequencing was performed on peripheral blood. All receptors come from a man aged 35-49 years with acute or convalescent COVID-19.

This chain links TRBV6-2 or TRBV6-3 with TRBJ1-5; 7 bases match TRBD1. With 6 bases clipped from V and 7 bases from J, the junction kept 6 bases outside the gene matches. Germline V gene lookup returns CDR1 MNHEY and CDR2 SVGEGT. The CDR3 totals 13 residues. The CDR3 loop is CASSPTGTQPQHF. The CDR3 bases are TGTGCCAGCAGCCCGACAGGGACACAGCCCCAGCATTTT.

The chain couples TRBV6-5 to TRBJ2-3; D is ambiguous. The CDR3 length is 12 residues. Between the trimmed V and J ends, which lost 5 bases and 3 bases, there was a span of 6 bases. Germline V gene lookup returns CDR1 MNHEY and CDR2 SVGAGI. The CDR3 reads CASSIQTDTQYF. Written as DNA, the CDR3 is TGTGCCAGCAGTATTCAAACAGATACGCAGTATTTT.

V usage is TRBV19 and J usage is TRBJ2-1; maybe TRBD1 (5 bases). The germline gives CDR1 LNHDA, CDR2 SQIVND (reference sequence). This CDR3 has 14 residues. Trimming took off 9 bases at V and 0 bases at J, with 12 bases between the two ends. The CDR3 sequence is CASSVGDSYNEQFF. Here the CDR3 DNA reads TGTGCCAGCTCAGTAGGGGACTCCTACAATGAGCAGTTCTTC.

The chain combines TRBV7-9 with TRBJ2-3; no firm D call. Germline V gives CDR1 SEHNR, CDR2 FQNEAQ (reference sequence). This CDR3 has 14 residues. Deletions cut 2 bases from V and 2 bases from J, with 8 bases between. Here the CDR3 reads CASSLRVSTDTQYF. In DNA, the CDR3 is TGTGCCAGCAGCTTACGGGTATCCACAGATACGCAGTATTTT.

The chain links TRBV12-5 to TRBJ2-7, with D hard to call. Per germline, CDR1 LGHNT and CDR2 FRNRAP. V was pared by 6 bases and J by 3 bases, with 12 bases between. The CDR3 totals 13 residues. The CDR3 reads CASGNDFSYEQYF. CDR3 DNA: TGTGCTAGTGGAAACGACTTTAGCTACGAGCAGTACTTC.

The chain combines TRBV9 with TRBJ2-2; 9 bases line up with TRBD1. This CDR3 has 15 amino acids. After removal of 3 bases from V and 8 bases from J, the junction contained 8 bases not matched to a gene. The germline CDR1 and CDR2 sequences are SGDLS and YYNGEE. CDR3 protein: CASSALTGGAGELFF. The DNA for the CDR3 is TGTGCCAGCAGCGCGTTGACAGGGGGTGCAGGGGAGCTGTTTTTT.

The chain couples TRBV29-1 to TRBJ2-1; unclear D gene. Germline V CDR1 and CDR2: SQVTM, ANQGSEA. The V end lost 4 bases, the J end lost 15 bases, and 13 bases lay between the germline ends. CDR3 length: 10 amino acids. DNA of the CDR3: TGCAGCGTTGCTCCGGGTCGAATGTTCTTC. The encoded protein is CSVAPGRMFF.

The V gene is TRBV7-9, the J gene TRBJ2-5; 7 nucleotides agree with TRBD1. The V segment lost 2 bases and the J segment 5 bases; nucleotides outside the gene matches: 5. The germline CDR1 and CDR2 sequences are SEHNR and FQNEAQ (reference sequence). The CDR3 has 14 amino acids. The CDR3 loop is CASSLRRGQETQYF. The DNA for the CDR3 is TGTGCCAGCAGCTTACGTAGGGGGCAGGAGACCCAGTACTTC.

This chain joins TRBV7-3 and TRBJ2-1, with 8 bases matching TRBD1. This CDR3 has 14 amino acids. In germline, CDR1 is SGHTA, CDR2 FQGTGA. The ends lost 2 bases at V and 7 bases at J; junction bases unmatched: 4. The CDR3: CASSLGGQGNEQFF. For the CDR3, the DNA is TGTGCCAGCAGCTTAGGAGGACAGGGTAATGAGCAGTTCTTC.

The rearrangement links TRBV9 to TRBJ1-1, with D possibly TRBD1 on 5 matching bases. Per the germline V gene, CDR1 is SGDLS and CDR2 is YYNGEE. Trimming took off 0 bases at V and 1 base at J, with 13 bases between the two ends. This CDR3 contains 16 residues. The CDR3 region has the DNA TGTGCCAGCAGCGTAGACGGAGGGGCAAGGAACACTGAAGCTTTCTTT. Translating it yields CASSVDGGARNTEAFF.

V gene TRBV11-2 combines with J gene TRBJ1-4; 8 bases are a match to TRBD1. This CDR3 has 15 residues. J gave up 3 bases and V 2 bases, and 2 bases lay outside the gene matches. Per germline, CDR1 SGHAT and CDR2 FQNNGV. The CDR3 spells CASSLRTGSNEKLFF. The CDR3 nucleotides read TGTGCCAGCAGCTTACGGACAGGGTCTAATGAAAAACTGTTTTTT.

CDR3 nucleotides: TGTGCCAGCTCAGACAGTCTCGGTGGCTACACCTTC. As protein: CASSDSLGGYTF. The chain links TRBV6-5 to TRBJ1-2; maybe TRBD1 (5 bases). The germline gives CDR1 MNHEY, CDR2 SVGAGI. V gave up 8 bases and J gave up 7 bases, with 14 bases separating them. The CDR3 extends over 12 amino acids.

The genes are TRBV5-4 and TRBJ2-2; D remains ambiguous. CDR1 and CDR2 (germline): SGHNT, YYREEE (reference sequence). Trimming took 0 bases from V and 5 from J, leaving 11 bases between them. The length of the CDR3 is 15 residues. The chain's CDR3 is CASSLAESKTGELFF. The CDR3 coding sequence is TGTGCCAGCAGCTTGGCCGAGAGTAAGACCGGGGAGCTGTTTTTT. Filled out from reference TRBV5-4 and TRBJ2-2, the complete variable domain reads ETGVTQSPTHLIKTRGQQVTLRCSSQSGHNTVSWYQQALGQGPQFIFQYYREEENGRGNFPPRFSGLQFPNYSSELNVNALELDDSALYLCASSLAESKTGELFFGEGSRLTVL.

The CDR3 DNA sequence: TGTGCCAGCAGTTTTTCCCCTCCGGGACAGGTACTGTCCGAGCAGTACTTC. Encoded protein: CASSFSPPGQVLSEQYF. J is TRBJ2-7 and V is TRBV7-3; 8 bases match TRBD1. Germline V CDR1 and CDR2: SGHTA, FQGTGA. The CDR3 runs to 17 residues. Trimming took 6 bases from V and 6 from J; bases not matched to a gene: 19.

This clone turned up a few times. This rearrangement joins TRBV11-2 to TRBJ2-1; a weak D match, TRBD1 (6 bases). This CDR3 region has 16 residues. Germline loops: CDR1 SGHAT, CDR2 FQNNGV. With 0 bases removed from V and 8 bases from J, the gap between germline ends came to 17 bases. In nucleotides, the CDR3 is TGTGCCAGCAGCTTAGATAGGGTAGGCAGGGGCCATGAGCAGTTCTTC. Protein: CASSLDRVGRGHEQFF.

V and J are TRBV6-5 and TRBJ1-5; 8 bases are shared with TRBD1. Germline values: CDR1 MNHEY, CDR2 SVGAGI. CDR3 length: 13 amino acids. V trimming: 6 bases; J trimming: 5 bases; junction bases outside the gene matches: 3. The CDR3 is CASSSGGDQPQHF. The DNA of the CDR3 is TGTGCCAGCAGCTCAGGGGGCGATCAGCCCCAGCATTTT.

V and J are TRBV19 and TRBJ1-1, with D hard to call. Germline V gene data show CDR1 as LNHDA and CDR2 as SQIVND (reference sequence). The CDR3 is made up of 14 amino acids. The V end was cut by 3 bases, the J end by 3 bases, with 11 bases between. The CDR3 loop reads CASSMSGGYTEAFF. The CDR3 DNA follows: TGTGCCAGTAGTATGTCCGGAGGGTACACTGAAGCTTTCTTT.